This T cell receptor (beta chain) was captured in a study of CD8 T cells in Susac syndrome. After extraction with the RNeasy kit, about 0.5 to 1 ug of the RNA was reverse transcribed using random hexamers. TCRdb redid the calling of the immunoSEQ multiplex PCR reads with MiXCR, one entry per CDR3 protein. Of some 100,000 distinct CDR3 sequences in the sample, 85% to 95% were seen once. CDR3 length: 15 residues. The germline V gene encodes CDR1 MNHEY and CDR2 SVGEGT. The V and J ends lost 0 bases and 8 bases, in that order; junction bases with no gene match: 9. The sequenced sample was CD4+ T cells from PBMCs. The chain employs TRBV6-2 or TRBV6-3 and TRBJ1-2, with 7 bases identical to TRBD1. The receptor comes from a human donor in good health. In nucleotides, the CDR3 is TGTGCCAGCAGTTACTCGAGACAGGGTGACACAGGCTACACCTTC. Amino acid sequence: CASSYSRQGDTGYTF.